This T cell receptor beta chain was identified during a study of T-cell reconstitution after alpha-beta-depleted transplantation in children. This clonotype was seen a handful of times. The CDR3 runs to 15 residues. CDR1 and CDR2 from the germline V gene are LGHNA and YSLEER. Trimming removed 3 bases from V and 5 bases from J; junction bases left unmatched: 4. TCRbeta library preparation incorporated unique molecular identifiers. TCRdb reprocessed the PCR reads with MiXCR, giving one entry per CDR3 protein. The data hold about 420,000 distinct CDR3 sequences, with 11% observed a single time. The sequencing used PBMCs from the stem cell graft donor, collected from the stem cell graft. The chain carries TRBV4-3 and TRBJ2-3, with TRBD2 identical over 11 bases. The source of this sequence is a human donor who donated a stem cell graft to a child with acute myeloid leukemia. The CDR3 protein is CASSQRLAGQDTQYF. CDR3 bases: TGCGCCAGCAGCCAGAGACTAGCGGGACAAGATACGCAGTATTTT.